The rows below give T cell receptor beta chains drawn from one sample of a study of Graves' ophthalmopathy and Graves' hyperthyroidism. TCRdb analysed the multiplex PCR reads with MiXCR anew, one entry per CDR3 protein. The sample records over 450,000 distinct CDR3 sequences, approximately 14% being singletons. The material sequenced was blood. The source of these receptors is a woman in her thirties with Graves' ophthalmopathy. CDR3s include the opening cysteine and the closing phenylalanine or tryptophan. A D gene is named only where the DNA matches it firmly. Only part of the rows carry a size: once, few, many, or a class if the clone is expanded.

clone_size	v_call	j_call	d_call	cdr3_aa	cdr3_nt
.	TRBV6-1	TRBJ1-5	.	CASSESRVLGQPQHF	TGTGCCAGCAGTGAATCGAGGGTATTAGGGCAGCCTCAGCATTTT
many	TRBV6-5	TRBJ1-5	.	CASSYSGFSNQPQHF	TGTGCCAGCAGTTACTCGGGATTTAGCAATCAGCCCCAGCATTTT
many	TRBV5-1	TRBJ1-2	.	CASSLVGGSNYGYTF	TGCGCCAGCAGCTTGGTAGGGGGATCTAACTATGGCTACACCTTC
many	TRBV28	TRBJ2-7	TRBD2	CASSYPLNGRKYEQYF	TGTGCCAGCAGTTATCCCCTTAACGGGAGGAAGTACGAGCAGTACTTC
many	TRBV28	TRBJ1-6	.	CASHPSGGGNSPLHF	TGTGCCAGCCACCCTTCGGGAGGGGGTAATTCACCCCTCCACTTT
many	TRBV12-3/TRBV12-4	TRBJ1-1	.	CASSLHNTEAFF	TGTGCCAGCAGTTTACACAACACTGAAGCTTTCTTT
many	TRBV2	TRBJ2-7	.	CASSRFYEQYF	TGTGCCAGCAGTCGATTCTACGAGCAGTACTTC
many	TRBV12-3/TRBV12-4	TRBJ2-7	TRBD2	CASSLGLAGGSEQYF	TGTGCCAGCAGTTTAGGGCTAGCGGGAGGCAGCGAGCAGTACTTC
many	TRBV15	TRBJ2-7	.	CATSRDRAGFEAYEQYF	TGTGCCACCAGCAGAGATAGGGCAGGGTTTGAAGCCTACGAGCAGTACTTC
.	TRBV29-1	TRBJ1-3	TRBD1	CSVLTGAGNTIYF	TGCAGCGTCCTGACAGGGGCTGGAAACACCATATATTTT
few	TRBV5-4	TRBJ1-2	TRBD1	CASSSRDRGGYGYTF	TGTGCCAGCAGCTCAAGGGACAGGGGGGGCTATGGCTACACCTTC
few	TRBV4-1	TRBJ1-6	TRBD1	CASSTRDRPYNSPLHF	TGCGCCAGCAGCACCCGGGACAGGCCTTATAATTCACCCCTCCACTTT
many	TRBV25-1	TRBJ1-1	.	CASSESRRNTEAFF	TGTGCCAGCAGTGAATCCCGCAGAAACACTGAAGCTTTCTTT
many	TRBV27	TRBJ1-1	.	CASSLEQANTEAFF	TGTGCCAGCAGTTTAGAGCAGGCGAACACTGAAGCTTTCTTT
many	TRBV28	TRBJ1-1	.	CASIEREGDTEAFF	TGTGCCAGCATTGAGAGGGAAGGGGACACTGAAGCTTTCTTT
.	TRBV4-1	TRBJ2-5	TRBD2	CASSQEGTSGQETQYF	TGCGCCAGCAGCCAAGAGGGGACTAGCGGCCAAGAGACCCAGTACTTC
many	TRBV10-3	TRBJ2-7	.	CAISQGYEQYF	TGTGCCATCAGCCAGGGGTACGAGCAGTACTTC
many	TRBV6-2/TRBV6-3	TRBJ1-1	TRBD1	CASSHWDRGLPEAFF	TGTGCCAGCAGTCACTGGGACAGGGGGTTACCTGAAGCTTTCTTT
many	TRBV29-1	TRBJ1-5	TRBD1	CSVLQGGSNQPQHF	TGCAGCGTCCTACAGGGGGGAAGCAATCAGCCCCAGCATTTT
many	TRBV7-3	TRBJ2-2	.	CASSLIPTGELFF	TGTGCCAGCAGCTTAATACCCACCGGGGAGCTGTTTTTT
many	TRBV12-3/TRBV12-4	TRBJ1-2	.	CASSSFYGYTF	TGTGCCAGCAGTTCCTTCTATGGCTACACCTTC
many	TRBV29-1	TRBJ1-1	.	CSVVRWGTEAFF	TGCAGCGTTGTGCGGTGGGGCACTGAAGCTTTCTTT
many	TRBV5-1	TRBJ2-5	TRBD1	CASSLDRVGDGATQYF	TGCGCCAGCAGCCTGGACAGGGTTGGGGACGGTGCGACCCAGTACTTC
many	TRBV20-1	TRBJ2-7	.	CSARPTVSSYEQYF	TGCAGTGCTAGGCCGACGGTGAGCTCCTACGAGCAGTACTTC
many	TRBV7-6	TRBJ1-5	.	CASSSQWDQPQHF	TGTGCCAGCAGCTCCCAGTGGGATCAGCCCCAGCATTTT